This T cell receptor (beta chain) was retrieved from a study of T cell changes during pregnancy in multiple sclerosis. TCRdb's table, derived via immunoSEQ multiplex PCR, lists solely in-frame clones and lacks some. The sample lists some 41,000 clones; roughly 88% were seen once. The germline CDR1 and CDR2 sequences are LNHDA and SQIVND (reference sequence). The CDR3 loop spans 14 amino acids. Trimming took 5 bases from V and 4 from J, leaving 12 bases between them. The V call is TRBV19, the J call TRBJ1-5; no reliable D call. This receptor was identified in a female donor with multiple sclerosis, enrolled in a pregnancy study. What was sequenced was PBMCs (not recorded whether the cells were cultured). In nucleotides, the CDR3 is TGTGCCAGTAGTTTCCATCAGTTGAATCAGCCCCAGCATTTT. Amino acid sequence: CASSFHQLNQPQHF.